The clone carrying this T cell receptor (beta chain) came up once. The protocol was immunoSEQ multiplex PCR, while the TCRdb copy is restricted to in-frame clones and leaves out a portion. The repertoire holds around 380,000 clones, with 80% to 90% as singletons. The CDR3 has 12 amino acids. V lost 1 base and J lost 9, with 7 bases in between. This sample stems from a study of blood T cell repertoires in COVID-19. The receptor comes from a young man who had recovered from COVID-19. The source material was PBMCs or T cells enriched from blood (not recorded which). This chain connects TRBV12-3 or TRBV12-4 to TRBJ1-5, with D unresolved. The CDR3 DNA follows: TGTGCCAGCAGTTTAGGTTCAGGGCCCCAGCATTTT. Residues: CASSLGSGPQHF.